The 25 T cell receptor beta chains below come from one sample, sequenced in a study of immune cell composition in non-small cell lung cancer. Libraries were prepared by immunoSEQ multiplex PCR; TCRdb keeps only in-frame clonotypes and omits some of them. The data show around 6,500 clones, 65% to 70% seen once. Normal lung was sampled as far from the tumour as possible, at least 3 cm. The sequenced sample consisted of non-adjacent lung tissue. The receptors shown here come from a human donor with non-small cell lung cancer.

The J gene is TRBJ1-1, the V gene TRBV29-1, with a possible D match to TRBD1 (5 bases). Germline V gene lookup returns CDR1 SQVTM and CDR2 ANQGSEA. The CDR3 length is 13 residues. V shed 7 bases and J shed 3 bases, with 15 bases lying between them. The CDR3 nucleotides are TGCAGCGGGGGCGGAGTGGGTTACACTGAAGCTTTCTTT. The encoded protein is CSGGGVGYTEAFF.

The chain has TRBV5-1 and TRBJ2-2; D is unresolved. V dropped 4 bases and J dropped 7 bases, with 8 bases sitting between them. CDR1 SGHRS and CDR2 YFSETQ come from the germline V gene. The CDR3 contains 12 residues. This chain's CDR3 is CASSKEFGELFF. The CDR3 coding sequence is TGCGCCAGCAGCAAAGAGTTCGGGGAGCTGTTTTTT.

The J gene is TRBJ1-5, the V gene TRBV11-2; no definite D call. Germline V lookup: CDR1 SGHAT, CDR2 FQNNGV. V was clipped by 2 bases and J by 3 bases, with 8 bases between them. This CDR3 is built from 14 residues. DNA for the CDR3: TGTGCCAGCAGCTTAACTGACAACAATCAGCCCCAGCATTTT. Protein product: CASSLTDNNQPQHF.

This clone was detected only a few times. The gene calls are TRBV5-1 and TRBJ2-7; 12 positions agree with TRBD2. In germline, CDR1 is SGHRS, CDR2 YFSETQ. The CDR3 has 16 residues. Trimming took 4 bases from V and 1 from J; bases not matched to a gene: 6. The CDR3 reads CASSKRTSGTSYEQYF. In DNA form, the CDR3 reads TGCGCCAGCAGCAAGAGGACTAGCGGGACTTCCTACGAGCAGTACTTC.

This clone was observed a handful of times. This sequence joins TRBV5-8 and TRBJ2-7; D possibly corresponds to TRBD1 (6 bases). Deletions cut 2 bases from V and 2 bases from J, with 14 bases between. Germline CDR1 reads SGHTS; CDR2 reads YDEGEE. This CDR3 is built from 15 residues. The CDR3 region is CASSFNRDKPYEQYF. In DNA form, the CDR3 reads TGTGCCAGCAGCTTCAACCGGGACAAACCCTACGAGCAGTACTTC. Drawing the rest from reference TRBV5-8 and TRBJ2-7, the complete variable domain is EAGVTQSPTHLIKTRGQQATLRCSPISGHTSVYWYQQALGLGLQFLLWYDEGEERNRGNFPPRFSGRQFPNYSSELNVNALELEDSALYLCASSFNRDKPYEQYFGPGTRLTVT.

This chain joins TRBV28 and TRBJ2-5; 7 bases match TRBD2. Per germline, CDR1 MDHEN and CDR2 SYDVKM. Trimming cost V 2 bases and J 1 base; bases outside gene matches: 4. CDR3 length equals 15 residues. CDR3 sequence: CASSLGGVSQETQYF. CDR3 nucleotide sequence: TGTGCCAGCAGTTTAGGGGGGGTGTCCCAAGAGACCCAGTACTTC.

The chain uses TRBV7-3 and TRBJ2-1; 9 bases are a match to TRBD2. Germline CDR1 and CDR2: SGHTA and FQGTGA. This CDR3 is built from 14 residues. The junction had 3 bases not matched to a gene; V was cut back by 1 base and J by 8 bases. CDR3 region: CASSLSGRVDEQFF. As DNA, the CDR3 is TGTGCCAGCAGCTTAAGCGGGAGGGTAGATGAGCAGTTCTTC.

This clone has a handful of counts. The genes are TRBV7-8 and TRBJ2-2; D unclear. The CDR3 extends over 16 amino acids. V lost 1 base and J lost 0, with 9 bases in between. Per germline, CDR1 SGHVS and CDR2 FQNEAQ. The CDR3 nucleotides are TGTGCCAGCAGCTTAGTCCACACGTCGAACACCGGGGAGCTGTTTTTT. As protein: CASSLVHTSNTGELFF.

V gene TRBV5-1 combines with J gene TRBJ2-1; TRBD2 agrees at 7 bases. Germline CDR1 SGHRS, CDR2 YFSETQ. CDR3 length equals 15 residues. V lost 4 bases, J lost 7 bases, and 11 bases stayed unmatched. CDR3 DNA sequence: TGCGCCAGCAGCGAGCGGGGAGGGGTGTGGAATGAGCAGTTCTTC. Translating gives CASSERGGVWNEQFF.

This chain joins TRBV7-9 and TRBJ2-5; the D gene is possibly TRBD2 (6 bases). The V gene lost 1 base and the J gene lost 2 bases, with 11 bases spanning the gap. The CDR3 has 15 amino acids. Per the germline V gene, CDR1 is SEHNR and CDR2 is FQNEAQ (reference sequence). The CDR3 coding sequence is TGTGCCAGCAGCTTAGGGGACTCCAGACAAGAGACCCAGTACTTC. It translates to CASSLGDSRQETQYF.

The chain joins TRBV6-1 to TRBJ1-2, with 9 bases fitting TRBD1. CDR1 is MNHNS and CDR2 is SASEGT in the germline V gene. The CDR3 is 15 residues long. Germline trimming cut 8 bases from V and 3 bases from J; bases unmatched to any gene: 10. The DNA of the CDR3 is TGTGCCAGCCAGAACGGACAGGGGCGATACTATGGCTACACCTTC. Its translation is CASQNGQGRYYGYTF.

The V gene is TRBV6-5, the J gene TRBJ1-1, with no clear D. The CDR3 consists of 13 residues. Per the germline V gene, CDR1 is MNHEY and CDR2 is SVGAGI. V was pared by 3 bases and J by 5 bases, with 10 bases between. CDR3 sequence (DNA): TGTGCCAGCAGTTATTCGGGAACGACTGAAGCTTTCTTT. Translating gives CASSYSGTTEAFF.

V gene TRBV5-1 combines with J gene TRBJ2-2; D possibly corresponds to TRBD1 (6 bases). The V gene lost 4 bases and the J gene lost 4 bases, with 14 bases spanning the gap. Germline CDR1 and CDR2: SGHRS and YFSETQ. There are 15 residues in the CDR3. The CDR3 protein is CASSTNTGRTGELFF. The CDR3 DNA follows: TGCGCCAGCAGCACCAATACAGGGCGCACCGGGGAGCTGTTTTTT.

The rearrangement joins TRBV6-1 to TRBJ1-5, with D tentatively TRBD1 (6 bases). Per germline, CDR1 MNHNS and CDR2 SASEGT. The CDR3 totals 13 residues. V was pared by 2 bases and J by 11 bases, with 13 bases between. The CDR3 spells CASSEKWKGAQHF. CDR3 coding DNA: TGTGCCAGCAGTGAAAAGTGGAAGGGGGCCCAGCATTTT.

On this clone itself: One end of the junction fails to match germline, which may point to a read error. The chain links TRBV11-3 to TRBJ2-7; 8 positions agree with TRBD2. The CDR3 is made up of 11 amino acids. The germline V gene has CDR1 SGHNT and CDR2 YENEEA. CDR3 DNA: TGTGCCAGCAGCTCGGGGGGGACTAGTGTCTTC. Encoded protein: CASSSGGTSVF.

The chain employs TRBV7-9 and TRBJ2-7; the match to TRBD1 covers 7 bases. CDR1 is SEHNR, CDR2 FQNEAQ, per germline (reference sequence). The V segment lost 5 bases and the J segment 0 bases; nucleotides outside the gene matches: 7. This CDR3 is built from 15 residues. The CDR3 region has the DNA TGTGCCAGCAGCAACAGGGGAGCTAGCTCCTACGAGCAGTACTTC. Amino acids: CASSNRGASSYEQYF.

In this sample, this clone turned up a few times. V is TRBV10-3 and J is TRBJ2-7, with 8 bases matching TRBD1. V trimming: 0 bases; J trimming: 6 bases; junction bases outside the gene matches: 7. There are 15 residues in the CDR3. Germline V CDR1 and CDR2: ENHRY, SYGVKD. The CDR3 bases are TGTGCCATCAGTGAGTCCTCCCTGCAGGGGGCCGAGCAGTACTTC. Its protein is CAISESSLQGAEQYF.

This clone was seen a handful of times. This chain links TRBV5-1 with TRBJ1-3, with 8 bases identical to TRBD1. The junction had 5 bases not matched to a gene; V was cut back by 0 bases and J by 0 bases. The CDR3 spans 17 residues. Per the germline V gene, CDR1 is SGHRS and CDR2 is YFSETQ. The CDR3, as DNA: TGCGCCAGCAGCTTGGACAGGGGGGGTAACTCTGGAAACACCATATATTTT. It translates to CASSLDRGGNSGNTIYF. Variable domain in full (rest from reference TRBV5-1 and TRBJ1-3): KAGVTQTPRYLIKTRGQQVTLSCSPISGHRSVSWYQQTPGQGLQFLFEYFSETQRNKGNFPGRFSGRQFSNSRSEMNVSTLELGDSALYLCASSLDRGGNSGNTIYFGEGSWLTVV.

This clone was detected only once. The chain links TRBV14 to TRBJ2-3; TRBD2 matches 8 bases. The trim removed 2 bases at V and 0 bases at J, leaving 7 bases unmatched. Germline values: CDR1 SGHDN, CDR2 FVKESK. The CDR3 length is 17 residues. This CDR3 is CASSQSPGLGSTDTQYF. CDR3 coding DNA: TGTGCCAGCAGCCAATCGCCGGGACTAGGGAGCACAGATACGCAGTATTTT. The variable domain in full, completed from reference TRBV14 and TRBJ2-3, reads EAGVTQFPSHSVIEKGQTVTLRCDPISGHDNLYWYRRVMGKEIKFLLHFVKESKQDESGMPNNRFLAERTGGTYSTLKVQPAELEDSGVYFCASSQSPGLGSTDTQYFGPGTRLTVL.

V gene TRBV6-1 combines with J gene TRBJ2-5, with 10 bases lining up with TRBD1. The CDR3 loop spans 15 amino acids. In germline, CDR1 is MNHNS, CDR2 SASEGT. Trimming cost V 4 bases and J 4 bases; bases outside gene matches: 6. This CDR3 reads CASSAQDRGGETQYF. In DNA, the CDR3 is TGTGCCAGCAGTGCCCAGGACAGGGGGGGAGAGACCCAGTACTTC.

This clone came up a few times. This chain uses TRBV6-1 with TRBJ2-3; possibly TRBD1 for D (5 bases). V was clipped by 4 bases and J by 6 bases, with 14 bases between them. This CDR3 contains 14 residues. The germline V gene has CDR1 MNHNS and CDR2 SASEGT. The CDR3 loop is CASSGRWGGDTQYF. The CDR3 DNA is TGTGCCAGCAGTGGACGTTGGGGCGGCGATACGCAGTATTTT.

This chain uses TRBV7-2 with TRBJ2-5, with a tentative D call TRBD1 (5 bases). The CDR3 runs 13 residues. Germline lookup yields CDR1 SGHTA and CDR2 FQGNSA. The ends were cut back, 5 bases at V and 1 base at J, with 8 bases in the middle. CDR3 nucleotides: TGTGCCAGCAGCAGGACATTCCAAGAGACCCAGTACTTC. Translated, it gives CASSRTFQETQYF.

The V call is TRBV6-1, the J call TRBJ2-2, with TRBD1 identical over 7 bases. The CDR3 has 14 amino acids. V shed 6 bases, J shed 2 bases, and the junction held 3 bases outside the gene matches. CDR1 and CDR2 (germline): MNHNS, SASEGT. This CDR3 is CASRRQGNTGELFF. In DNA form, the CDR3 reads TGTGCCAGCAGGCGACAGGGAAACACCGGGGAGCTGTTTTTT.

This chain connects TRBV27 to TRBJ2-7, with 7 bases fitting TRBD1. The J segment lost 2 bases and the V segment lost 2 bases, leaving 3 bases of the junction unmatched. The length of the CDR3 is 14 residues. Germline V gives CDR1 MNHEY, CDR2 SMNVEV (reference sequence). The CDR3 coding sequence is TGTGCCAGCAGTTTACGGACAGGTCCCTACGAGCAGTACTTC. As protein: CASSLRTGPYEQYF.

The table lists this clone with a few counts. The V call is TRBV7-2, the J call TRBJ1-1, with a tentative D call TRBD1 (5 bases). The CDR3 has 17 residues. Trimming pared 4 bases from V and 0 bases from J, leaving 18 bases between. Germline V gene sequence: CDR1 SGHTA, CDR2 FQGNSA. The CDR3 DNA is TGTGCCAGCAGCTGGCGGGGGGGTGTCACTATGAACACTGAAGCTTTCTTT. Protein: CASSWRGGVTMNTEAFF.